The entry below describes one T cell receptor (beta chain). No antigen is known for it. Germline V gene lookup returns CDR1 SGHAT and CDR2 FQNNGV. This CDR3 is built from 12 residues. Trimming took 5 bases from V and 7 from J, leaving 9 bases between them. These data are taken from a study of cytomegalovirus exposure and HLA in healthy donors. Broader study findings: Most TCR sequences were rare, but some public TCRs occurred in many donors. In a later analysis, TCR beta V- and J-gene trimming was associated with a missense DCLRE1C variant. Some highly shared sequence variants likely arose as a pipeline artifact.

60 Vbeta and 13 Jbeta primers were used in PCR. TCRdb keeps only in-frame clones here, not all; method: immunoSEQ multiplex PCR. Of hundreds of thousands of clones detected, about three quarters appear once; the ten largest clones hold around 2.8%. The rearrangement joins TRBV11-2 to TRBJ1-3, with D maybe TRBD1 (5 bases). The sample comprised PBMCs. The receptor comes from a woman in her sixties in good health and CMV-seropositive. The CDR3 protein is CASSAQVNTIYF. The CDR3 DNA follows: TGTGCCAGCAGCGCACAGGTTAACACCATATATTTT.